Reported below is one T cell receptor beta chain. These data come from a study of blood T cell repertoires in COVID-19. Study-wide background: T cells, B-cell-depleted T cells, or PBMCs provided the cDNA or gDNA that served as material.

Enrollment of patients from Seattle took place during active infection, with longitudinal follow-up. In the study's own analysis: Amplification of reference gene primers was used by the study to estimate nucleated cell counts. Clones were read by immunoSEQ multiplex PCR, and TCRdb kept only the in-frame ones, dropping some. The DNA was the basis for D and trimming; V, J and clone size are from that table. Altogether roughly 320,000 clones are present, approximately 90% being singletons, with the ten largest covering roughly 5.9%. This clonotype was sampled from a woman in her 50s with COVID-19, enrolled during active disease. The material sequenced was peripheral blood.

CDR3 protein: CASGDRPGGEQFF. CDR3 DNA: TGTGCCAGCGGGGACCGCCCTGGAGGGGAGCAGTTCTTC. The rearrangement links TRBV6-5 to TRBJ2-1, with D possibly being TRBD2 (6 bases). The germline CDR1 and CDR2 sequences are MNHEY and SVGAGI. This CDR3 spans 13 amino acids. V was trimmed by 8 bases and J by 10 bases, leaving 18 bases between them.